This entry lists 30 T cell receptor beta chains sequenced from one sample in a study of blood T cell repertoires in COVID-19. Assay used: immunoSEQ multiplex PCR; TCRdb lists only in-frame clones, some missing. The sample carries a few hundred thousand clones, more than 70% recorded once. The sequenced sample consisted of peripheral blood. The receptors stem from a man between 35 and 55 years old with acute or convalescent COVID-19.

V and J are TRBV6-5 and TRBJ1-6; 8 bases agree with TRBD1. CDR3 length: 14 residues. Trimming cost V 6 bases and J 10 bases; bases outside gene matches: 8. The germline gives CDR1 MNHEY, CDR2 SVGAGI. CDR3 region: CASRNGQGESPLHF. Here the CDR3 DNA reads TGTGCCAGCAGGAACGGACAGGGAGAGTCACCCCTCCACTTT.

The rearrangement uses TRBV7-2 and TRBJ2-7, with 9 bases identical to TRBD2. In germline, CDR1 is SGHTA, CDR2 FQGNSA. The CDR3 spans 15 residues. V lost 2 bases and J lost 2; bases outside the gene matches: 4. The CDR3 DNA reads as TGTGCCAGCAGCTTAAGCGGGGGGACGACCTACGAGCAGTACTTC. It encodes CASSLSGGTTYEQYF.

The J gene is TRBJ1-3, the V gene TRBV7-2; TRBD1 matches at 8 bases. J lost 3 bases, V lost 1 base, and 2 bases had no gene match. The CDR3 sequence is 15 residues long. Looked up from germline, CDR1 is SGHTA and CDR2 is FQGNSA. The CDR3 DNA sequence: TGTGCCAGCAGCTTAGGGACAGGGTATGGAAACACCATATATTTT. This codes for CASSLGTGYGNTIYF.

The chain recombines TRBV6-5 with TRBJ1-3, with D perhaps matching TRBD1 (6 bases). V dropped 4 bases and J dropped 0 bases, with 7 bases sitting between them. Per germline, CDR1 MNHEY and CDR2 SVGAGI. This CDR3 contains 14 residues. The chain's CDR3 is CASSWDNSGNTIYF. For the CDR3, the DNA is TGTGCCAGCAGTTGGGACAACTCTGGAAACACCATATATTTT.

The chain recombines TRBV6-5 with TRBJ1-1; D perhaps matches TRBD1 (5 bases). This CDR3 is 14 amino acids long. The ends were cut back, 8 bases at V and 2 bases at J, with 15 bases in the middle. Per the germline V gene, CDR1 is MNHEY and CDR2 is SVGAGI. CDR3 in amino acids: CASPMGLLNTEAFF. CDR3 sequence (DNA): TGTGCCAGCCCTATGGGGCTTCTTAACACTGAAGCTTTCTTT.

The genes are TRBV19 and TRBJ1-5; TRBD1 matches 8 bases. The CDR3 spans 15 residues. Trimming at V came to 5 bases and at J to 4 bases, leaving 7 bases not matched to a gene. The germline V gene encodes CDR1 LNHDA and CDR2 SQIVND (reference sequence). CDR3 DNA sequence: TGTGCCAGTAGTCGACAGGGGACTGGGAATCAGCCCCAGCATTTT. Its translation: CASSRQGTGNQPQHF.

The chain has TRBV19 and TRBJ1-4; 10 bases match TRBD1. With V trimmed by 6 bases and J by 6 bases, 7 bases remained unmatched. The CDR3 runs 15 residues. Germline lookup yields CDR1 LNHDA and CDR2 SQIVND (reference sequence). The CDR3 nucleotides read TGTGCCAGTAGCAGACAGGGGGCGTGGGATGAAAAACTGTTTTTT. It translates to CASSRQGAWDEKLFF.

The CDR3 DNA follows: TGTGCCAGCAGCTTATCAACTGGGAGAACCTACGAGCAGTACTTC. Residues: CASSLSTGRTYEQYF. The chain uses TRBV7-3 and TRBJ2-7, with D possibly TRBD2 on 5 matching bases. The CDR3 length is 15 residues. Germline V lookup: CDR1 SGHTA, CDR2 FQGTGA. Trimming shortened V by 2 bases and J by 2 bases, and 13 bases separated the two germline ends.

This chain uses TRBV3-1 (or the pseudogene TRBV3-2) with TRBJ2-1, with 9 bases that match TRBD2. The germline gives CDR1 LGHDT, CDR2 YNNKEL (reference sequence). V was clipped by 1 base and J by 12 bases; unmatched bases: 13. This CDR3 is 16 amino acids long. CDR3 nucleotides: TGTGCCAGCAGCCAAGGACTAGCGGAAACTGGGGTACGGCAGTTCTTC. This encodes CASSQGLAETGVRQFF.

In its sample, this clone was seen a few times. The chain uses TRBV5-4 and TRBJ1-4; 7 bases are a match to TRBD1. The J segment lost 3 bases and the V segment lost 4 bases, leaving 3 bases of the junction unmatched. CDR1 and CDR2 (germline): SGHNT, YYREEE (reference sequence). The CDR3 spans 14 residues. CDR3 region: CASSLRGANEKLFF. As DNA, the CDR3 is TGTGCCAGCAGCCTCAGGGGGGCTAATGAAAAACTGTTTTTT.

The chain links TRBV28 to TRBJ1-1; D possibly corresponds to TRBD1 (5 bases). The germline V gene has CDR1 MDHEN and CDR2 SYDVKM. The V end was cut by 11 bases, the J end by 5 bases, with 12 bases between. The CDR3 extends over 11 amino acids. CDR3 sequence reads: CAGAGKTEAFF. Written as DNA, the CDR3 is TGTGCCGGAGCAGGGAAGACTGAAGCTTTCTTT. The variable domain in full, completed from reference TRBV28 and TRBJ1-1, reads DVKVTQSSRYLVKRTGEKVFLECVQDMDHENMFWYRQDPGLGLRLIYFSYDVKMKEKGDIPEGYSVSREKKERFSLILESASTNQTSMYLCAGAGKTEAFFGQGTRLTVV.

The chain combines TRBV11-1 with TRBJ2-1, with D perhaps matching TRBD2 (6 bases). V shed 1 base and J shed 10 bases, with 17 bases lying between them. This CDR3 comprises 15 residues. Germline V gene data show CDR1 as SGHAT and CDR2 as FQDESV (reference sequence). The CDR3 reads CASSLGQAGFWEQFF. The CDR3 nucleotides read TGTGCCAGCAGCTTAGGCCAGGCGGGGTTTTGGGAGCAGTTCTTC.

V usage is TRBV6-5 and J usage is TRBJ1-2, with TRBD1 matching 8 bases. V gave up 3 bases and J gave up 4 bases; unmatched junction bases: 10. Per germline, CDR1 MNHEY and CDR2 SVGAGI. The CDR3 spans 16 residues. The CDR3 DNA sequence: TGTGCCAGCAGTTATTCCGGGGGGCAGGGGGCCTATGGCTACACCTTC. Translated, it gives CASSYSGGQGAYGYTF.

The gene calls are TRBV7-9 and TRBJ1-1; D is undetermined. Germline V lookup: CDR1 SEHNR, CDR2 FQNEAQ (reference sequence). The CDR3 loop spans 10 amino acids. Deletions cut 5 bases from V and 10 bases from J, with 8 bases between. The CDR3 loop reads CASSKELAFF. In DNA form, the CDR3 reads TGTGCCAGCAGCAAGGAGTTAGCTTTCTTT.

The rearrangement links TRBV5-4 to TRBJ2-2; 7 positions agree with TRBD1. The CDR3 is 13 residues long. The V and J ends lost 6 bases and 7 bases, in that order; junction bases with no gene match: 6. From germline, CDR1 is SGHNT and CDR2 YYREEE (reference sequence). This chain's CDR3 is CASKIQGSGELFF. In DNA form, the CDR3 reads TGTGCCAGCAAAATACAGGGGAGCGGGGAGCTGTTTTTT.

V is TRBV28 and J is TRBJ2-1, with 10 bases identical to TRBD2. Per germline, CDR1 MDHEN and CDR2 SYDVKM. The ends lost 11 bases at V and 1 base at J; junction bases unmatched: 11. The CDR3 contains 16 residues. The CDR3 region is CAGGSLAGGSYNEQFF. The CDR3 bases are TGTGCCGGGGGATCCTTAGCGGGAGGTTCCTACAATGAGCAGTTCTTC.

This chain links TRBV6-5 with TRBJ1-1; D is unclear. This CDR3 is 12 amino acids long. Trimming removed 6 bases at V and 0 bases at J, with 5 bases between. Germline V CDR1 and CDR2: MNHEY, SVGAGI. CDR3 sequence: CASRRLNTEAFF. The DNA of the CDR3 is TGTGCCAGCAGGAGGTTGAACACTGAAGCTTTCTTT.

The chain uses TRBV29-1 and TRBJ1-4, with TRBD1 identical over 7 bases. The CDR3 contains 16 residues. Germline loops: CDR1 SQVTM, CDR2 ANQGSEA. Trimming took 0 bases from V and 7 from J; bases not matched to a gene: 11. The CDR3 reads CSVEDPEDRVTEKLFF. The CDR3 nucleotides read TGCAGCGTTGAAGATCCAGAAGACAGGGTAACTGAAAAACTGTTTTTT.

V is TRBV28 and J is TRBJ1-1, with D possibly matching TRBD1 (6 bases). The CDR3 spans 14 residues. Deletions cut 5 bases from V and 1 base from J, with 11 bases between. Germline CDR1 reads MDHEN; CDR2 reads SYDVKM. The CDR3 reads CASSPWTENTEAFF. The CDR3 bases are TGTGCCAGCAGTCCATGGACAGAGAACACTGAAGCTTTCTTT.

The V gene is TRBV7-9, the J gene TRBJ1-2; D uncertain. This CDR3 comprises 14 residues. Trimming stripped 3 bases from V and 3 bases from J, with 11 bases between. CDR1 is SEHNR and CDR2 is FQNEAQ in the germline V gene (reference sequence). The CDR3 protein is CASSLLDGYYGYTF. The CDR3 DNA sequence: TGTGCCAGCAGCTTGCTAGACGGATACTATGGCTACACCTTC. Drawing the rest from reference TRBV7-9 and TRBJ1-2, the complete variable domain is DTGVSQNPRHKITKRGQNVTFRCDPISEHNRLYWYRQTLGQGPEFLTYFQNEAQLEKSRLLSDRFSAERPKGSFSTLEIQRTEQGDSAMYLCASSLLDGYYGYTFGSGTRLTVV.

This chain links TRBV14 with TRBJ2-7; a weak D match, TRBD1 (6 bases). Between the trimmed V and J ends, which lost 0 bases and 12 bases, there was a span of 12 bases. The germline CDR1 and CDR2 sequences are SGHDN and FVKESK. CDR3 length: 12 amino acids. CDR3 in amino acids: CASSQDRTVPYF. CDR3 coding DNA: TGTGCCAGCAGCCAAGATCGGACAGTTCCGTACTTC. The whole variable domain, filled in from reference TRBV14 and TRBJ2-7, reads EAGVTQFPSHSVIEKGQTVTLRCDPISGHDNLYWYRRVMGKEIKFLLHFVKESKQDESGMPNNRFLAERTGGTYSTLKVQPAELEDSGVYFCASSQDRTVPYFGPGTRLTVT.

DNA of the CDR3: TGTGCCAGCAGTCTCGCCCCGGGACAGGGTGCGACTGAAGCTTTCTTT. It translates to CASSLAPGQGATEAFF. The chain recombines TRBV27 with TRBJ1-1; TRBD1 matches 9 bases. The V and J ends lost 5 bases and 5 bases, in that order; junction bases with no gene match: 12. CDR1 is MNHEY and CDR2 is SMNVEV in the germline V gene (reference sequence). CDR3 length: 16 residues.

The chain combines TRBV27 with TRBJ2-5, with D tentatively TRBD1 (5 bases). Germline V CDR1 and CDR2: MNHEY, SMNVEV (reference sequence). The CDR3 has 15 residues. V was pared by 3 bases and J by 1 base, with 12 bases between. For the CDR3, the DNA is TGTGCCAGCAGTTTGCGGTGGGGCCTCCAAGAGACCCAGTACTTC. Translated, it gives CASSLRWGLQETQYF.

The CDR3 is CASSPTRGGGTEAFF. CDR3 DNA sequence: TGTGCCAGCAGCCCCACCCGAGGGGGGGGCACTGAAGCTTTCTTT. The V and J genes are TRBV9 and TRBJ1-1, with D tentatively TRBD1 (6 bases). Germline V gene sequence: CDR1 SGDLS, CDR2 YYNGEE. The CDR3 has 15 amino acids. V shed 4 bases and J shed 4 bases, with 17 bases lying between them.

The rearrangement links TRBV14 to TRBJ2-1; 7 bases agree with TRBD2. This CDR3 region has 13 residues. The germline gives CDR1 SGHDN, CDR2 FVKESK. With 11 bases clipped from V and 3 bases from J, the junction kept 7 bases outside the gene matches. The CDR3 loop reads CASASGIYNEQFF. CDR3 nucleotides: TGTGCCTCGGCTAGCGGTATCTACAATGAGCAGTTCTTC.

The V and J genes are TRBV4-2 and TRBJ2-7; D is unresolved. Germline V gene data show CDR1 as LGHNA and CDR2 as YNFKEQ. CDR3 length equals 14 residues. The V and J ends lost 0 bases and 4 bases respectively, with 10 bases between them. The CDR3 region has the DNA TGTGCCAGCAGCCAAGATCTCCCTAGTTACGAGCAGTACTTC. Residues: CASSQDLPSYEQYF.

V and J are TRBV19 and TRBJ1-4; 8 bases are a match to TRBD1. Trimming took 4 bases from V and 8 from J; bases not matched to a gene: 9. The CDR3 covers 15 residues. Germline V gene lookup returns CDR1 LNHDA and CDR2 SQIVND (reference sequence). The CDR3 loop reads CASSSGRDRLEKLFF. CDR3 sequence (DNA): TGTGCCAGTAGTAGCGGCAGGGACAGGTTGGAAAAACTGTTTTTT.

The chain couples TRBV11-2 to TRBJ2-3, with D maybe TRBD2 (5 bases). Germline V CDR1 and CDR2: SGHAT, FQNNGV. The CDR3 runs to 14 residues. V was shortened by 1 base and J by 3 bases, with 8 bases between the two germline ends. CDR3 region: CASSLASRTDTQYF. As DNA, the CDR3 is TGTGCCAGCAGCTTAGCTAGCAGAACAGATACGCAGTATTTT.

The chain has TRBV29-1 and TRBJ2-5, with a possible D match to TRBD2 (6 bases). V shed 5 bases and J shed 9 bases, with 25 bases lying between them. The CDR3 runs to 15 residues. Germline loops: CDR1 SQVTM, CDR2 ANQGSEA. The CDR3, as DNA: TGCAGCGTTCATACTTTCGGGACTCAACGGTGGGCCCAGTACTTC. Protein sequence: CSVHTFGTQRWAQYF.

The chain couples TRBV27 to TRBJ2-1, with 10 bases lining up with TRBD2. CDR1 MNHEY and CDR2 SMNVEV come from the germline V gene (reference sequence). The CDR3 consists of 20 residues. The ends lost 3 bases at V and 9 bases at J; junction bases unmatched: 23. CDR3 sequence: CASSLAIGRGSGGAFSEQFF. CDR3 in DNA: TGTGCCAGCAGTTTGGCTATCGGCAGGGGAAGCGGGGGGGCCTTCAGTGAGCAGTTCTTC.